This T cell receptor beta chain stems from a study of a mutant IDH1 vaccine in newly diagnosed glioma. Turning to the study itself: The treated group averaged approximately 42 years old and was about 60% male, around 38% female.

Time point denoted: baseline, week 1 (first vaccination visit). Described treatment: pre-vaccination baseline after standard-of-care therapy. The sample holds one count of this clone. The CDR3 runs to 15 residues. V was clipped by 5 bases and J by 8 bases, with 18 bases between them. Germline V lookup: CDR1 LNHDA, CDR2 SQIVND (reference sequence). Generated by immunoSEQ multiplex PCR, the TCRdb table keeps only in-frame clones and is missing some. The sample lists about 98,000 clones; about 87% were seen once. The V call is TRBV19, the J call TRBJ1-4; D gene unclear. This TCR came from a woman between 50 and 59 years old with glioma. The input for sequencing was PBMCs, taken from a glioma patient treated with radiotherapy, temozolomide or both. As DNA, the CDR3 is TGTGCCAGTAGTCCCCTGGGGTCCAAGGCCGAAAAACTGTTTTTT. It is translated as CASSPLGSKAEKLFF.